Given below is one TCR beta chain in context. The sample comes from a study of OX40 agonist ivuxolimab in advanced cancers. As for the study in general: The group had a mean age of around 60 years, ranged from roughly 20 to 80, and was approximately 81% male.

Some clones are missing from TCRdb's copy, which holds only in-frame ones; the method was immunoSEQ multiplex PCR. Of about 83,000 clones in the sample, over 75% were seen once. Germline V CDR1 and CDR2: LNHDA, SQIVND (reference sequence). This CDR3 contains 14 residues. The V end was cut by 2 bases, the J end by 4 bases, with 10 bases between. This receptor was obtained from an adult with an advanced solid tumor such as melanoma, head and neck, liver or kidney cancer. The chain joins TRBV19 to TRBJ2-3; D is uncertain. Sample: CD4+ or CD8+ T cells sorted from blood, taken in a trial of the OX40 agonist ivuxolimab. The CDR3 loop is CASSIPGRADTQYF. The CDR3 region has the DNA TGTGCCAGTAGTATACCCGGACGCGCAGATACGCAGTATTTT. Supplemented by reference TRBV19 and TRBJ2-3, the full variable domain reads DGGITQSPKYLFRKEGQNVTLSCEQNLNHDAMYWYRQDPGQGLRLIYYSQIVNDFQKGDIAEGYSVSREKKESFPLTVTSAQKNPTAFYLCASSIPGRADTQYFGPGTRLTVL.